This T cell receptor beta chain comes out of a study of naive and memory T cell subsets. Study-wide findings and caveats: Especially in CD8 cells, naive repertoires contained a few larger clonotypes, possibly CD45RA-re-expressing memory cells.

The CDR3 length is 15 residues. Trimming took 3 bases from V and 5 from J; bases not matched to a gene: 3. Looked up from germline, CDR1 is KGHSH and CDR2 is LQKENI. In the case of this clonotype: Its antigen remains unidentified.

Two oligonucleotides, mixed equimolar, formed the beta constant-region primer covering TRBC1 and TRBC2. Ligated cDNA was amplified by four rounds of PCR with nested alpha and beta constant-region primers and SP2. TCRdb independently ran MiXCR on the UMI-ligation and nested PCR reads; one entry per CDR3 protein. The sample includes about 90,000 distinct CDR3 sequences, roughly 12% of them seen just once. Alpha and beta libraries were amplified separately from the second PCR onward. CD8 T cells were positively selected from what remained after CD4 positive selection. Material for sequencing was naive CD4+ T cells from blood. The sequence derives from a human donor in good health. The genes are TRBV18 and TRBJ2-3; TRBD1 agrees at 12 bases. This CDR3 is CASSPGQGAIDTQYF. Written as DNA, the CDR3 is TGTGCCAGCTCACCGGGACAGGGGGCTATAGATACGCAGTATTTT.